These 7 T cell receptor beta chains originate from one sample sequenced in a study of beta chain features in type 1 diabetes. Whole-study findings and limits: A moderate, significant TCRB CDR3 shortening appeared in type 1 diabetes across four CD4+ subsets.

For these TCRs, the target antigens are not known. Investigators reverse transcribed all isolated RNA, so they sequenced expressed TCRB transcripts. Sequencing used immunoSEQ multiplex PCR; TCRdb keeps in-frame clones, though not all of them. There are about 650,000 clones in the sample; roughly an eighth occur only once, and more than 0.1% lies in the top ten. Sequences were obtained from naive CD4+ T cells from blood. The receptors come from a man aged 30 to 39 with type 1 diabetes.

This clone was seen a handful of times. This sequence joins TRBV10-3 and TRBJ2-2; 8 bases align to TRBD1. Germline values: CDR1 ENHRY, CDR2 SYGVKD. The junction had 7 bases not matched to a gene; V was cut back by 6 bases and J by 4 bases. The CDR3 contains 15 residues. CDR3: CAISDDRGGTGELFF. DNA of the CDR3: TGTGCCATCAGCGATGACAGGGGTGGCACCGGGGAGCTGTTTTTT.

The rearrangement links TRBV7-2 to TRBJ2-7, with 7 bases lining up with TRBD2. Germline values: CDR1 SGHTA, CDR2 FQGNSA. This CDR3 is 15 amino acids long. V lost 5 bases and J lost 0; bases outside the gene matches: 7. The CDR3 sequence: CASSAAGGSSYEQYF. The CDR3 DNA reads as TGTGCCAGCAGCGCGGCGGGCGGGAGCTCCTACGAGCAGTACTTC.

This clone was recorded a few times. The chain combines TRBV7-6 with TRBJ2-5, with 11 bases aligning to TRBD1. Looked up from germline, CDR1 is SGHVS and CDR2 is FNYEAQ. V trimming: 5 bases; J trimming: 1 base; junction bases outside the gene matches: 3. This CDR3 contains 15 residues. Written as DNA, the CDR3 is TGTGCCAGCAGCCAGGGACAGGGGGGCCAAGAGACCCAGTACTTC. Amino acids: CASSQGQGGQETQYF.

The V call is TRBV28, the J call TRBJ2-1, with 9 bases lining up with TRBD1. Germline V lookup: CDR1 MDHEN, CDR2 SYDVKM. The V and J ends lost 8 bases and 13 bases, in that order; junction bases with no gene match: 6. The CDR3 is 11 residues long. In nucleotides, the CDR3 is TGTGCCAGCGAAAACAGGGGGCTACAGTTCTTC. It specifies CASENRGLQFF.

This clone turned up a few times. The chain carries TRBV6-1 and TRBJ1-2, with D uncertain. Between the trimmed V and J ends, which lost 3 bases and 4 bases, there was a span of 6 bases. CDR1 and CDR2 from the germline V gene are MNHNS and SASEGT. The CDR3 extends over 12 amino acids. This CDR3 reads CASSEVPYGYTF. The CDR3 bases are TGTGCCAGCAGTGAGGTCCCCTATGGCTACACCTTC.

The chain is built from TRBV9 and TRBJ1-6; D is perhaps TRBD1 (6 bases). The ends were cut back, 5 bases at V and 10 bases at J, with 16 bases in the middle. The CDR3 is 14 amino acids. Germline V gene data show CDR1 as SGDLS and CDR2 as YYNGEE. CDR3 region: CASRPGRGNSPLHF. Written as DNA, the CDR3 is TGTGCCAGCAGGCCCGGCAGGGGAAACTCACCCCTCCACTTT.

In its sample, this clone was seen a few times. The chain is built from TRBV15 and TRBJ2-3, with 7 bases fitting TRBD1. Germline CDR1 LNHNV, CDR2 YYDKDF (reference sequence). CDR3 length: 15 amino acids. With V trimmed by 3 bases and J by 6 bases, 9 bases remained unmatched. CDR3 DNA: TGTGCCACCAGCAGTAGACAGGGTTCAACCGATACGCAGTATTTT. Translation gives CATSSRQGSTDTQYF.